The sequence of this TCR beta chain was determined in a study of cytomegalovirus exposure and HLA in healthy donors listed by TCRdb under 2017. Broadly, across the study: In an earlier analysis of approximately 640 of the donors, about 260 Gb of sequence data and 100 million or so unique TCR beta sequences from about 179 million T cells were reported. An early release covering roughly 640 HLA-typed donors comprised approximately 300 gigabases of sequencing data and roughly 85 million unique TCR sequences. Among the roughly 400 genotyped donors, around 81% belonged to the genetic ancestry cluster associated with self-reported Caucasian donors. The study aimed to test whether signatures of past pathogen exposure could be identified by cataloging public T cell receptors. Using immunosequencing, the study profiled T cell repertoires from about 620 subjects and related those repertoires to cytomegalovirus serostatus. Besides the first cohort of roughly 700 subjects, a separate validation cohort made up of 120 different subjects was used. To predict cytomegalovirus infection status, the study brought together high-throughput TCR immunosequencing, statistical association of individual TCRs with disease status, and machine learning. To study patterns of TCR occurrence, a later analysis re-analyzed previously published TCR beta repertoires from several hundred donors and added high-resolution HLA genotyping. In the later analysis, no new phenotypic data were used to find candidate immune exposures; instead, reliance was placed on TCR beta sequences and their occurrence across donors. In an earlier analysis of 587 of the donors, high-throughput TCR beta sequencing was used to judge whether each TCR beta V gene segment behaved as functional or pseudogenic. Donor age, sex, ethnicity and CMV serostatus were compiled together with the repertoire data. A later genetic analysis used genome-wide SNP genotypes for about three fifths of the 666 donors, treating that subset as a discovery cohort. Every discovery cohort repertoire had been produced on one sequencing platform. Class I and class II HLA loci were covered by the typing at four-digit resolution. Typing coverage varied by locus: roughly 629-640 donors for A, B, C, DRB1 and DQB1; approximately 560 for DQA1; around 610 for DPA1; fewer than 480 for DPB1. Five DR-DQ haplotypes were treated as single units for association and clustering because of strong linkage in the cohort. Among some 400 genotyped donors of the cohort, an average of roughly 230,000 unique TCR beta nucleotide sequences was sequenced per donor, of which about 19% were non-productive.

Library prep was done by the immunoSEQ multiplex PCR assay. For the multiplex PCR, a mixture combining 60 forward primers for TCR Vbeta segments and 13 reverse primers for TCR Jbeta segments was used. The CDR3 region of rearranged TCR beta genes was amplified from genomic DNA by a multiplex PCR assay. On the Illumina HiSeq System, the amplified TCR beta libraries were sequenced as 87-base-pair reads. The study's processing was this. Across the 640 or so repertoires, a later analysis counted 80 million or so unique TCR beta chains, around 11 million of which were shared by at least two donors. A nearest-neighbor algorithm error-corrected the raw reads and collapsed the reads into unique sequences, merging closely related sequences to remove PCR and sequencing errors. V, D and J gene segments were assigned by aligning CDR3 sequences to IMGT reference sequences. For a sequence to be retained, a match of at least six nucleotides to both a V gene segment and a J gene segment was required. Rearrangements were classified as productive when the CDR3 lacked stop codons and remained in frame with V and J, and all other rearrangements were classified as non-productive. Following IMGT convention, CDR3 was defined as the stretch from the second conserved V-encoded cysteine up to the conserved J-encoded phenylalanine. The earlier analysis of 500 to 650 of the donors excluded any sequence lacking an unambiguous match to a single V gene segment. In an earlier analysis of a few hundred of the donors, a V segment was called functional when productive rearrangements were above 56.7%, and segregating when the standard deviation between donors exceeded 5%. A statistical classification framework was built to diagnose cytomegalovirus status from the catalog of TCR beta chain sequences. A later analysis assigned V and J genes by comparing TCR nucleotide sequences with IMGT/GENE-DB human TR gene sequences. Using the TCRdist pipeline, a later analysis assigned CDR3 sequences along with most-parsimonious VDJ recombination scenarios. In a later analysis, each TCR beta chain was defined by its CDR3 amino acid sequence together with its V-gene family, and reads lacking a unique V-gene family were excluded. A later analysis removed over 500 highly shared, low-generation-probability nucleotide sequences to deal with suspected cross-contamination and a sequencing artifact. For each public chain, a later analysis derived a clonal expansion index from normalized ranks of inferred template counts within each repertoire. Generation probabilities in a later analysis came from a VDJ recombination model fitted to out-of-frame rearrangements, and those results were checked against IGoR. In a later analysis, TCR-TCR, TCR-HLA and TCR-CMV co-occurrence was scored with hypergeometric tests, and a repertoire-size bias correction was applied to TCR pairs. A later analysis estimated false discovery rates by permuting HLA or CMV assignments 20 times. In a later analysis, co-occurring TCRs were grouped with DBSCAN, and TCRdist sequence similarity was added when clustering was performed within HLA-allele-positive subsets. Repertoires with fewer than 30,000 or more than 120,000 public chains, plus five repertoires with anomalous nucleotide sharing, were excluded from co-occurrence clustering. TCRdb stores this immuneACCESS table with in-frame sequences only. Part of the clones is absent; in the studies checked, under half of the shortfall reflects unresolved V genes, and no reason is known for the rest. The V and J calls and the clone size are those of that table, but D and trimming were determined from the DNA. Counted in this sample were around 180,000 clones; 77% of them appeared once. The ten biggest clones cover about 1.5% of the sample.

The germline V gene specifies SNHLY as CDR1 and FYNNEI as CDR2. The germline V end is reduced by 4 bases and the J end by 4 bases; junction bases left unmatched: 9. The CDR3 has 16 amino acids, counting the end cysteine and phenylalanine. Of the read, only the CDR3 DNA is kept; its 48 bases are in frame from base 1. Here is what the overall study found, with its caveats: The authors suggested that the approach could potentially be generalized to other disease states and immunological phenotypes. Presence/absence analyses assumed roughly uniform sequencing depth across donors, an assumption that may not hold. Three of the identified cytomegalovirus-associated TCR beta chains were confirmed in vitro to be specific for cytomegalovirus antigens. In a later analysis, HLA-associated TCR beta chains showed more clonal expansion and lower generation probabilities than non-associated chains that were equally common. This cohort had only TCR beta chains sequenced, and the lack of alpha or paired-chain data limited which features could be detected. A further reported finding was that TCR beta sequences accurately predicted the HLA-A and HLA-B alleles for most subjects in the first cohort. A later analysis associated 15,000 or so TCR beta sequences with specific HLA alleles at a false discovery rate of 0.05. Linkage disequilibrium might explain the correlated functional status among segregating V segments, but an unknown experimental factor could not be ruled out. The study listed 164 TCR beta chains as associated with cytomegalovirus. According to a later analysis, most CMV-associated TCR beta chains appeared to be HLA-restricted, and the HLA associations seemed to be driven largely by CMV exposure. When HLA alleles, especially DR and DQ, strongly co-occurred, TCR associations were difficult to assign to individual alleles. In an earlier analysis of 500 to 650 of the donors, most TCR beta V segments appeared in productive rearrangements about 90% or about 30% of the time, broadly matching IMGT annotations. The classifier was reported to diagnose cytomegalovirus status with high specificity and sensitivity in both the original and validation cohorts. Most TCR sequences were seen in very few donors, while some public TCRs were found in many individuals. Over 15 rarely observed V segments, including chromosome 9 orphons, were excluded from the earlier analysis of about 500 of the donors because counts were too low. According to a later analysis, TCR association rates differed among HLA loci, with DRB1 alleles showing the most associated TCRs and HLA-C alleles showing the fewest. In a later genetic analysis, fewer N-insertions in productive TCRs were reported among donors in an Asian-associated ancestry cluster than the 666-donor mean. Immune exposure information for the cohort was limited to CMV serostatus. The 87-base-pair reads could not distinguish some IMGT-functional V segments, including TRBV6-2 and TRBV6-3, so those segments were excluded. In a later genetic analysis, a missense DCLRE1C variant was associated with V-gene and J-gene trimming of TCR beta chains, and the association was replicated in an independent cohort. A group of highly shared sequence variants was considered likely to be a technical artifact of the sequencing pipeline. According to a later analysis, parvovirus B19, influenza, CMV and Epstein-Barr virus appeared linked to several top co-occurrence clusters. Because HLA typing was missing for some donors at each locus, association tests included only the typed subset.

In total, roughly 670 healthy bone marrow donors made up the cohort. At the time of sampling, all cohort members were nominally healthy, though unrecorded immune exposures were likely present. The donor was CMV seropositive and belonged to the group of 250 to 350 seropositive cohort members. Every donor gave a peripheral blood sample, and the peripheral blood mononuclear cells from that sample were used for TCR beta sequencing. The Qiagen DNeasy Blood Extraction Kit was used to extract genomic DNA from the blood cell samples. With respect to this clone: The antigen it recognizes is unknown. No qualities accompany the bases; no much larger clone lies one base away.

Source material: PBMCs. The V and J genes are TRBV2 and TRBJ2-3, and 9 junctional nucleotides match TRBD1. The TCR comes from a young woman in good health and CMV-seropositive. The CDR3 reads CASSGPGQGNSDTQYF. The nucleotides are TGTGCCAGCAGTGGGCCGGGACAGGGAAACTCAGATACGCAGTATTTT.